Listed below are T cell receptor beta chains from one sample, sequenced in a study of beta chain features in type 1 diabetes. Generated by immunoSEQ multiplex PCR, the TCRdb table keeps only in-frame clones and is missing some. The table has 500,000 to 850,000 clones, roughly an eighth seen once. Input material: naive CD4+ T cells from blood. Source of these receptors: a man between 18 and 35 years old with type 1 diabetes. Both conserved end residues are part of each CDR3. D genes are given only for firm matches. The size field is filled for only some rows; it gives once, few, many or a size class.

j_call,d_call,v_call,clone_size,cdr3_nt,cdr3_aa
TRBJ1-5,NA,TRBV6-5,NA,TGTGCCAGCAGTTCGGGACTGCAAGTGCCCCAGCATTTT,CASSSGLQVPQHF
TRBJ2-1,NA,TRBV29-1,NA,TGCAGCGTTGAAGGGGAGTGGCCCTACAATGAGCAGTTCTTC,CSVEGEWPYNEQFF
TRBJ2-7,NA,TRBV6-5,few,TGTGCCAGCAGTTACTCGGACGTAGCGGCCTACGAGCAGTACTTC,CASSYSDVAAYEQYF
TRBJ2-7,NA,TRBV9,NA,TGTGCCAGCAGCGCCCATAGGACCCCAGGAGAGCAGTACTTC,CASSAHRTPGEQYF
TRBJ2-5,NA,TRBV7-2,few,TGTGCCAGCAGCCCTCGGGACCACAAAGAGACCCAGTACTTC,CASSPRDHKETQYF
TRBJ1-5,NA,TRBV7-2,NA,TGTGCCAGCAGCTCACAGTTCCCTCAGCCCCAGCATTTT,CASSSQFPQPQHF
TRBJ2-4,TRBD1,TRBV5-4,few,TGTGCCAGCAGCTTGGAGGGGGCACCTCTAGCCAAAAACATTCAGTACTTC,CASSLEGAPLAKNIQYF
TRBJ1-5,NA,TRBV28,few,TGTGCCAGCAGTTTCAAAGGAGGGGAGCTGCCCCAGCATTTT,CASSFKGGELPQHF
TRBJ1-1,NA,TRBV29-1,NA,TGCAGCGTCACCCCACCGCGGGGACCAGCTTTCTTT,CSVTPPRGPAFF
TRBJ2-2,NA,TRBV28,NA,TGTGCCACCACCTCGGGCGTAACCGGGGAGCTGTTTTTT,CATTSGVTGELFF
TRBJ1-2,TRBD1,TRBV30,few,TGTGCCTGGACTCGAGGGGGACAGGCCCTCAACTATGGCTACACCTTC,CAWTRGGQALNYGYTF
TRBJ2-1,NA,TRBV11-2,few,TGTGCCAGCAGCCTCCTTAAGCAGTTCTTC,CASSLLKQFF
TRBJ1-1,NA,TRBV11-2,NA,TGTGCCAGCAGCTTAAGAGGGCAGGGGAGCACTGAAGCTTTCTTT,CASSLRGQGSTEAFF
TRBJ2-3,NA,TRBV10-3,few,TGTGCCATCAGTGAGCCGCCGAAGCAGTCAACAGATACGCAGTATTTT,CAISEPPKQSTDTQYF
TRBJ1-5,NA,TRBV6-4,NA,TGTGCCAGCAGTTTAGGACAGAGGGAGAATAGCAATCAGCCCCAGCATTTT,CASSLGQRENSNQPQHF
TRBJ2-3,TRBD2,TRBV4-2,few,TGTGCCAGCAGCCAATCGGCCGCGGGAGGGACAGATACGCAGTATTTT,CASSQSAAGGTDTQYF